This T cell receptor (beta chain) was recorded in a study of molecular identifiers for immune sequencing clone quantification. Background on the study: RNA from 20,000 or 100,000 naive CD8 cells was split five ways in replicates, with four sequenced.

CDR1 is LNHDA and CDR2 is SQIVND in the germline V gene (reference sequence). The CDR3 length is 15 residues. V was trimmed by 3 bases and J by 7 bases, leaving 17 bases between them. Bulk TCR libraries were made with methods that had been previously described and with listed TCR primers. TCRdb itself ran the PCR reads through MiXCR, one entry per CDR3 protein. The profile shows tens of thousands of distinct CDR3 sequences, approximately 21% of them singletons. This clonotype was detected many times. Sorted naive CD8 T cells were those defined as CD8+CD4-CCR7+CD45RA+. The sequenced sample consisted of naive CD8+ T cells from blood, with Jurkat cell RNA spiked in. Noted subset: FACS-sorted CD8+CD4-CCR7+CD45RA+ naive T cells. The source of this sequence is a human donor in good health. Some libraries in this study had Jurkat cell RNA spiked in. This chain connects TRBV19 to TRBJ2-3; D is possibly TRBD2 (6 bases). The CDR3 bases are TGTGCCAGTAGTATTGCGGGGACTTCTATAAATACGCAGTATTTT. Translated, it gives CASSIAGTSINTQYF.